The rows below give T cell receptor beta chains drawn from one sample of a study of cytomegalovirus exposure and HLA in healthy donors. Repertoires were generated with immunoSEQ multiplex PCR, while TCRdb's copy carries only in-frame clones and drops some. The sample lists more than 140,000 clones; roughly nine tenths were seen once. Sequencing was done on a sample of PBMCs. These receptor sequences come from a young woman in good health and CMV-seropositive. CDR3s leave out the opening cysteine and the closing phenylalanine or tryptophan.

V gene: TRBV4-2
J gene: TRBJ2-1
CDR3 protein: ASSQFHPSPSGRGVNEQF

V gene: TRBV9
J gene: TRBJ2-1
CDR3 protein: ASSAGESGRREQF

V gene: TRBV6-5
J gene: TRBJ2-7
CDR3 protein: ASSYRRGTGGLGQY

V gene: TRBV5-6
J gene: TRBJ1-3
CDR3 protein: ASSQRTGPEPGNTIY

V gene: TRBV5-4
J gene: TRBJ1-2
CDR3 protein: ASSLGRQGNGYT

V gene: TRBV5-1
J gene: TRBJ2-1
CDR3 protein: ASSYGSLALFSYNEQF

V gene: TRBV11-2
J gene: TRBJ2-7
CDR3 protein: ASSPGTGLYEQY

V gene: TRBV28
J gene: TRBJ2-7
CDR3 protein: ASSPWTGYSYEQY

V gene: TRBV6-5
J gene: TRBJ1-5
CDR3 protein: ASSYSWTGEQPQH

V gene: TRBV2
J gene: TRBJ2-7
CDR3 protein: ASSEATGSYEQY

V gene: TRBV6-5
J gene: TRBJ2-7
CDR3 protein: ASTTSYETYEQY

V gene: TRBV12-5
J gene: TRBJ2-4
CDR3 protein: ASGVQGAGGRAKNIQY

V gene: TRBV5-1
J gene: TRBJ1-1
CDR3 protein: ASSLDREEAF

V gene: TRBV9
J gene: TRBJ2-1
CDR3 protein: ASSARLAGGPDEQF

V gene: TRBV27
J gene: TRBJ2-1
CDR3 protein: ASSSGLAGGQSEQF

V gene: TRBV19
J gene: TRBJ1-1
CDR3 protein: ASSISGMNTEAF

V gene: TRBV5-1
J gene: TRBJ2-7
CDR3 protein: ASSLGAENNEQY

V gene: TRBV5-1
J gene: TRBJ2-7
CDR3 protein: ASSMTGGFLLAEAPYEQY

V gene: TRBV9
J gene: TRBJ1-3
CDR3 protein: ASSDRDPGNTIY

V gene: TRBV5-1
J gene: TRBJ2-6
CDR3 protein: ASSSGGGGANVLT

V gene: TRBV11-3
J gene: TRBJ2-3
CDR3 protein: ASSLTSADTQY

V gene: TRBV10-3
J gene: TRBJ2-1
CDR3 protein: AISTWTGGSYNEQF

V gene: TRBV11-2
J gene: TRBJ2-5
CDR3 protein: ASSGGWETQY

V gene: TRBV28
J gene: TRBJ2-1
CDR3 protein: ASSYGTGGGEQF

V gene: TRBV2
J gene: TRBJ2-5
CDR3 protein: ASRPGSRGETQY

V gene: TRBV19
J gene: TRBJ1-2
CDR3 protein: ASSRTGGNYGYT

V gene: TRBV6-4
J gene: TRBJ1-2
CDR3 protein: ASSAGTGGARGNYGYT

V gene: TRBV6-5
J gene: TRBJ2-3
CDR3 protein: ASSRDYQILY